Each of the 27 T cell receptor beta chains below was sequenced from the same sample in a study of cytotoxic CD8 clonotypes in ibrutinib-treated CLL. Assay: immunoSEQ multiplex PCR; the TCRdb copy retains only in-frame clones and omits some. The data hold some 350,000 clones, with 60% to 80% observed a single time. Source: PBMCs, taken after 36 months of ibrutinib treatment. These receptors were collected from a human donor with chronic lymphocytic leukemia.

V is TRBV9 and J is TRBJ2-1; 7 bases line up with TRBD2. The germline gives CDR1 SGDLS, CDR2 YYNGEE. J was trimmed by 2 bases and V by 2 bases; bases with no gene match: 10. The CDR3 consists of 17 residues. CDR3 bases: TGTGCCAGCAGCGTCTTGGGGCGGGAGTCTACCTACAATGAGCAGTTCTTC. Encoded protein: CASSVLGRESTYNEQFF.

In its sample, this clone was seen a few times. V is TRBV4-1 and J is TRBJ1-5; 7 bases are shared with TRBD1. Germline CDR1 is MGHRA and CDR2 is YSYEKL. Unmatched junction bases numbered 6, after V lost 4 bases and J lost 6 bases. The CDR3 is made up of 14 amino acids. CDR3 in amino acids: CASSRHRGSQPQHF. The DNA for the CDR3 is TGCGCCAGCAGCCGACACAGGGGCAGTCAGCCCCAGCATTTT.

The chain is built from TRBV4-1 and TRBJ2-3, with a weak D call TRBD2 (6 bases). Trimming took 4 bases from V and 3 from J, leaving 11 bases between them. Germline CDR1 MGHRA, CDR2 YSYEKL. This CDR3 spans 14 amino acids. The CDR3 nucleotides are TGCGCCAGCAGCCTCGGACTATTTACAGATACGCAGTATTTT. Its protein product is CASSLGLFTDTQYF.

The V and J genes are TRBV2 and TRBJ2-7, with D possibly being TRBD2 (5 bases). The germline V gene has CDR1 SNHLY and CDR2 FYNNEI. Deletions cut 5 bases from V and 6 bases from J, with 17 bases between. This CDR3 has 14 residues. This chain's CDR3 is CASSPLASTSEQYF. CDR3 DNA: TGTGCCAGCAGTCCCTTAGCGAGCACGAGCGAGCAGTACTTC.

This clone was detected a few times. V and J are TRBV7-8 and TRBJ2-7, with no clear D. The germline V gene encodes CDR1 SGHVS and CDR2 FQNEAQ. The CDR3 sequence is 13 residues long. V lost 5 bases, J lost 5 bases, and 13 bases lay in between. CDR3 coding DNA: TGTGCCAGCAGCCAAAATGTGGTCGACGAGCAGTACTTC. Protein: CASSQNVVDEQYF.

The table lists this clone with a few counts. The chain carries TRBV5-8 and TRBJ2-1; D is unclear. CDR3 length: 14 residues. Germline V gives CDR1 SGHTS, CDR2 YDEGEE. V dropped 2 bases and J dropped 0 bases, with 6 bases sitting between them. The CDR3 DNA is TGTGCCAGCAGCTTACGTGTCTCCTACAATGAGCAGTTCTTC. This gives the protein CASSLRVSYNEQFF.

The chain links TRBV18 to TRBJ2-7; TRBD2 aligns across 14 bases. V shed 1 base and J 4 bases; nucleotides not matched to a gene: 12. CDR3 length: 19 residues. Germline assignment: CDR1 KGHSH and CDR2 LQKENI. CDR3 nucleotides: TGTGCCAGCTCACCACGAGTAATTGGACTAGCGGGGGGATCTTACGAGCAGTACTTC. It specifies CASSPRVIGLAGGSYEQYF.

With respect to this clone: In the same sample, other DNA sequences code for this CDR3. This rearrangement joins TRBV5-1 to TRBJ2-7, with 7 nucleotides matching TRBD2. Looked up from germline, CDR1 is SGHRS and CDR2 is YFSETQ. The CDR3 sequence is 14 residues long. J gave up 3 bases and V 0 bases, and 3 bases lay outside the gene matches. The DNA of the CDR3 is TGCGCCAGCAGCTTGGCGGGACTAAACTACGAGCAGTACTTC. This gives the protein CASSLAGLNYEQYF.

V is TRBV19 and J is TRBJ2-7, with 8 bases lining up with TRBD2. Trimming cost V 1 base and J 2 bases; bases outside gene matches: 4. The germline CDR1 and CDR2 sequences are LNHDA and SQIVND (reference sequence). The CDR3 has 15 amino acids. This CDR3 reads CASSIGLAQTYEQYF. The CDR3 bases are TGTGCCAGTAGTATAGGACTAGCGCAAACCTACGAGCAGTACTTC.

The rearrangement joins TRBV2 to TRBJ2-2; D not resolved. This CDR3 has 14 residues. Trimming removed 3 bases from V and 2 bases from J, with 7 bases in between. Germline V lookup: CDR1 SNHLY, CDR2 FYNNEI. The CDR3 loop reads CASSEAPNTGELFF. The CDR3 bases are TGTGCCAGCAGTGAGGCGCCTAACACCGGGGAGCTGTTTTTT. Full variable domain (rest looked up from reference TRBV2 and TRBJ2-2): EPEVTQTPSHQVTQMGQEVILRCVPISNHLYFYWYRQILGQKVEFLVSFYNNEISEKSEIFDDQFSVERPDGSNFTLKIRSTKLEDSAMYFCASSEAPNTGELFFGEGSRLTVL.

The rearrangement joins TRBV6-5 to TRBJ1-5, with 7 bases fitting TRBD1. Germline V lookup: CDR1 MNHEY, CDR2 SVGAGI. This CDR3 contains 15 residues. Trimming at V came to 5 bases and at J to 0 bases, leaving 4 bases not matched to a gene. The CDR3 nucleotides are TGTGCCAGCAGTCGGGACAGTTTTAGCAATCAGCCCCAGCATTTT. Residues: CASSRDSFSNQPQHF.

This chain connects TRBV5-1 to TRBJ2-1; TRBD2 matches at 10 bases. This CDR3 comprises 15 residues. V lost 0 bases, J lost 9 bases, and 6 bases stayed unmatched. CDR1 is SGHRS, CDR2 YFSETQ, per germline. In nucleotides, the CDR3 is TGCGCCAGCAGCTTGGCACTAGCGGGACTAGGTGAGCAGTTCTTC. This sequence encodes CASSLALAGLGEQFF.

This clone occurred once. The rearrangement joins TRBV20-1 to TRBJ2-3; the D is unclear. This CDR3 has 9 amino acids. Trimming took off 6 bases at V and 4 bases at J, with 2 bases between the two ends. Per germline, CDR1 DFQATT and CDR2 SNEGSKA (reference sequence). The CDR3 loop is CSAPDTQYF. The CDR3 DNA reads TGCAGTGCGCCAGATACGCAGTATTTT.

The CDR3 reads CSASWPPRQFF. In DNA form, the CDR3 reads TGCAGTGCTAGTTGGCCCCCCCGGCAGTTCTTC. The J gene is TRBJ2-1, the V gene TRBV20-1; no definite D call. Trimming stripped 3 bases from V and 12 bases from J, with 12 bases between. Germline CDR1 is DFQATT and CDR2 is SNEGSKA (reference sequence). The CDR3 totals 11 residues.

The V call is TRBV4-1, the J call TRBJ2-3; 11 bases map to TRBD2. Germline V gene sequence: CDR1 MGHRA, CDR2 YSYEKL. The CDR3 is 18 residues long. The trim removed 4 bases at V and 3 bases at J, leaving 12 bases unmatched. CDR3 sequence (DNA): TGCGCCAGCAGCCTACAAGCTCTAGCGGGGGGCACGACAGATACGCAGTATTTT. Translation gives CASSLQALAGGTTDTQYF.

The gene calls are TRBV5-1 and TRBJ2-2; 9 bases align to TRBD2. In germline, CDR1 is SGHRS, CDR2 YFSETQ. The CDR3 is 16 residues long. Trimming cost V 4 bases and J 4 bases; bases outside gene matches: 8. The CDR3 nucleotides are TGCGCCAGCAGCACCTTAGCGGGAGAAGTCACCGGGGAGCTGTTTTTT. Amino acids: CASSTLAGEVTGELFF.

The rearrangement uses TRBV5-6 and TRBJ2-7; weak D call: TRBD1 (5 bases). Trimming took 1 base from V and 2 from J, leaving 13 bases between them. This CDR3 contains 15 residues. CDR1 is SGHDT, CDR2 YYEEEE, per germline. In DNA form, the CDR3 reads TGTGCCAGCAGCTTGTTTCTCCAGGGCCCCTACGAGCAGTACTTC. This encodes CASSLFLQGPYEQYF.

For the CDR3, the DNA is TGTGCCAGCAGTACGGACAGAGCCTACGAGCAGTACTTC. Protein sequence: CASSTDRAYEQYF. V is TRBV2 and J is TRBJ2-7; D is perhaps TRBD1 (6 bases). Germline lookup yields CDR1 SNHLY and CDR2 FYNNEI. There are 13 residues in the CDR3. Trimming pared 5 bases from V and 2 bases from J, leaving 10 bases between.

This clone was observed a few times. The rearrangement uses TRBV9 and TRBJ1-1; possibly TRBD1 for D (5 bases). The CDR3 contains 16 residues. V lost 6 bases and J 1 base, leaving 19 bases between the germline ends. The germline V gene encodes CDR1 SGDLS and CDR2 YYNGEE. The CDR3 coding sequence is TGTGCCAGCAACCCTGGGGACTTACGGTGGAACACTGAAGCTTTCTTT. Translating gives CASNPGDLRWNTEAFF. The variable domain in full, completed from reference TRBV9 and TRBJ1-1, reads DSGVTQTPKHLITATGQRVTLRCSPRSGDLSVYWYQQSLDQGLQFLIQYYNGEERAKGNILERFSAQQFPDLHSELNLSSLELGDSALYFCASNPGDLRWNTEAFFGQGTRLTVV.

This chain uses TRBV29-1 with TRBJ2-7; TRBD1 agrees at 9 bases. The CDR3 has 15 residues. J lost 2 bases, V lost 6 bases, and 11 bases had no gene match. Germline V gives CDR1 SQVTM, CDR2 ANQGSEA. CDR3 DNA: TGCAGCGTCCAGGAGACCGGACAGGGGACCTACGAGCAGTACTTC. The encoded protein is CSVQETGQGTYEQYF.

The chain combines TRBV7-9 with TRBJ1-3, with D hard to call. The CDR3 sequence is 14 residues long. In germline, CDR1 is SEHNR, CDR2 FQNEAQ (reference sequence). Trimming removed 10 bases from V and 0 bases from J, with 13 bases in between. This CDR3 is CAIKSSISGNTIYF. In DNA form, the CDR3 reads TGTGCCATAAAAAGTTCTATCTCTGGAAACACCATATATTTT.

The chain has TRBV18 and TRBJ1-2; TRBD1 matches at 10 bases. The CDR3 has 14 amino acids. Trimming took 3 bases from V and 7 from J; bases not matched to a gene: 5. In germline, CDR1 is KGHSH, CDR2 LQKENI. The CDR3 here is CASSPTGGAFGYTF. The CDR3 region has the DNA TGTGCCAGCTCACCGACAGGGGGCGCATTTGGCTACACCTTC.

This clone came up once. The CDR3 DNA reads TGTGCCAGCAGCTTAACAGGGGGGAAGGCCTACGAGCAGTACTTC. Translated, it gives CASSLTGGKAYEQYF. V usage is TRBV7-9 and J usage is TRBJ2-5; 8 positions agree with TRBD1. The end of the DNA aligns better with TRBJ2-7, so the J call may be wrong. Per the germline V gene, CDR1 is SEHNR and CDR2 is FQNEAQ (reference sequence). The CDR3 length is 15 residues.

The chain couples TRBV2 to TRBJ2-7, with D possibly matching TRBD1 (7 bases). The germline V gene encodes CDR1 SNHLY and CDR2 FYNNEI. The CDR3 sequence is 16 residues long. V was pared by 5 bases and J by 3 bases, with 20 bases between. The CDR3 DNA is TGTGCCAGCAGTCGTAAGGGGCGCCAGGGGGGCTACGAGCAGTACTTC. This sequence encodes CASSRKGRQGGYEQYF.

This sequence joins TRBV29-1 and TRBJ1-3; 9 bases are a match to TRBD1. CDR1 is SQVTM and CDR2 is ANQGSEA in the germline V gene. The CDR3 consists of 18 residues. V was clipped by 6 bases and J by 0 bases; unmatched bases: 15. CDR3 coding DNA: TGCAGCGTCTGGGGGGGGACAGGGTCGCAATCCTCTGGAAACACCATATATTTT. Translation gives CSVWGGTGSQSSGNTIYF.

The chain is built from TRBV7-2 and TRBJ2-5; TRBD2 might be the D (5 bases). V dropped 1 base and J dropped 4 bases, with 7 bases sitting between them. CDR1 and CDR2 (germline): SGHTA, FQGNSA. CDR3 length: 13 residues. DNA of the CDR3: TGTGCCAGCAGCTTAGAAGGGAGAGAGACCCAGTACTTC. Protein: CASSLEGRETQYF.

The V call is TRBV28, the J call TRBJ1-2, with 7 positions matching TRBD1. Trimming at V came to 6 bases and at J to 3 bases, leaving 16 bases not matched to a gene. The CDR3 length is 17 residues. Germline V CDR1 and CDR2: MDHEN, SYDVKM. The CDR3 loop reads CASREFAGGTKYYGYTF. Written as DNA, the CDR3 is TGTGCCAGCAGAGAATTCGCAGGGGGAACTAAATACTATGGCTACACCTTC.